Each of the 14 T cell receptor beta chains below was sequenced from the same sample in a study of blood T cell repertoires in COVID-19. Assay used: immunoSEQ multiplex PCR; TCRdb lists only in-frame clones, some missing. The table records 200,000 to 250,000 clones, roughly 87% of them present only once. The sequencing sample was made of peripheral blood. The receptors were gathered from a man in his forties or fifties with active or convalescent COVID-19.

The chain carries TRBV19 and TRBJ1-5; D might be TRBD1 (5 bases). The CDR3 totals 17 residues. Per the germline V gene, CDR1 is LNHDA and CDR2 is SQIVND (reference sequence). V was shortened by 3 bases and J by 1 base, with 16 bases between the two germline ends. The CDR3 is CASSIYQGSTSNQPQHF. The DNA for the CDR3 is TGTGCCAGTAGTATTTACCAGGGCTCGACGAGCAATCAGCCCCAGCATTTT. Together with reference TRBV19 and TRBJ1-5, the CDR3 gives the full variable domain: DGGITQSPKYLFRKEGQNVTLSCEQNLNHDAMYWYRQDPGQGLRLIYYSQIVNDFQKGDIAEGYSVSREKKESFPLTVTSAQKNPTAFYLCASSIYQGSTSNQPQHFGDGTRLSIL.

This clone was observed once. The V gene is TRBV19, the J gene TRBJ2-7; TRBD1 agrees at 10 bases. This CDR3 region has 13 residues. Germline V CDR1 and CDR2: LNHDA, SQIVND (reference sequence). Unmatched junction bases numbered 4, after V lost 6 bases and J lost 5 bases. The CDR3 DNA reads TGTGCCAGTAGACGGGACAGGGGCCACGAGCAGTACTTC. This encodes CASRRDRGHEQYF.

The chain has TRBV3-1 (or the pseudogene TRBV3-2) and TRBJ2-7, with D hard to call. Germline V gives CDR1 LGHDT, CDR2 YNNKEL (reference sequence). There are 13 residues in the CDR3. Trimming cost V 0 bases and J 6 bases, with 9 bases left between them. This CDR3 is CASSQDPTIEQYF. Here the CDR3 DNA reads TGTGCCAGCAGCCAAGACCCCACAATCGAGCAGTACTTC.

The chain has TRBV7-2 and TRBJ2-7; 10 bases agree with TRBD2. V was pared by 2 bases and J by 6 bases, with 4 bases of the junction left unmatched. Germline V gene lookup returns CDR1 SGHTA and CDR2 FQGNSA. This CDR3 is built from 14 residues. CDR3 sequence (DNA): TGTGCCAGCAGCTTACTAGCGGGAGCCGCCGAGCAGTACTTC. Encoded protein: CASSLLAGAAEQYF.

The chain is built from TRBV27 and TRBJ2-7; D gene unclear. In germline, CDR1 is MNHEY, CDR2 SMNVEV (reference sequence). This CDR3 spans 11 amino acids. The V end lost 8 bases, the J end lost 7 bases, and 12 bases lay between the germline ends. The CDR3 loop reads CASGWAEEQYF. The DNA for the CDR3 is TGTGCCAGCGGCTGGGCCGAGGAGCAGTACTTC.

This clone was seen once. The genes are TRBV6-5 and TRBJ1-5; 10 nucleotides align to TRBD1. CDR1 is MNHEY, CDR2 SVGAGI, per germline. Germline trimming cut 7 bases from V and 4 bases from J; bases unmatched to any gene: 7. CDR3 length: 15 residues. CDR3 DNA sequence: TGTGCCAGCAAGACGGACAGGGGGAAGAATCAGCCCCAGCATTTT. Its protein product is CASKTDRGKNQPQHF.

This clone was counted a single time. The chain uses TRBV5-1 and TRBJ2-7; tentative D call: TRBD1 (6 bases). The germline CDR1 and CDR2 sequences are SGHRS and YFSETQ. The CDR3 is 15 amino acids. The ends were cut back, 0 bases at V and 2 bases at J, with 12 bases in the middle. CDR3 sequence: CASSLDQGSPYEQYF. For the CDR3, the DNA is TGCGCCAGCAGCTTGGATCAGGGGTCCCCCTACGAGCAGTACTTC.

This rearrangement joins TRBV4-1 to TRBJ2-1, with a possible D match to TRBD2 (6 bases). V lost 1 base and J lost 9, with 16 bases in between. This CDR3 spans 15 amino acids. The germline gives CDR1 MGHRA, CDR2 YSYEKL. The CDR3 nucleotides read TGCGCCAGCAGCCAAGTAGGCGGGATGGCTGGTGAGCAGTTCTTC. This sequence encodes CASSQVGGMAGEQFF.

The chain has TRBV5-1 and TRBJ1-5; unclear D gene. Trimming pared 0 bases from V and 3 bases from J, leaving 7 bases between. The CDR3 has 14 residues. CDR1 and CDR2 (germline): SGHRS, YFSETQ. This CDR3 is CASSLDTANQPQHF. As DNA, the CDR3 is TGCGCCAGCAGCTTGGATACAGCCAATCAGCCCCAGCATTTT.

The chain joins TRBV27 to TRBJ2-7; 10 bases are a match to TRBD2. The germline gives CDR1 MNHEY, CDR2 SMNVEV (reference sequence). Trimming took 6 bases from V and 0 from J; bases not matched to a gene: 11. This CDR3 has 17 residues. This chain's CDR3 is CASRPLAGGSSSYEQYF. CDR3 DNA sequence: TGTGCCAGCAGGCCTTTAGCGGGGGGATCCAGCTCCTACGAGCAGTACTTC.

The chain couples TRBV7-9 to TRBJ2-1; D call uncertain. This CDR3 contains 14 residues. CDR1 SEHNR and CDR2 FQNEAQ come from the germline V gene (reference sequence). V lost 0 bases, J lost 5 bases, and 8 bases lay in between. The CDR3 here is CASSLAPDNNEQFF. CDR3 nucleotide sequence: TGTGCCAGCAGCTTAGCGCCAGACAACAATGAGCAGTTCTTC.

CDR3 bases: TGTGCCACCAGCAACACAGGAACCGAGCAGTACTTC. Its protein product is CATSNTGTEQYF. This chain uses TRBV15 with TRBJ2-7, with D possibly matching TRBD1 (5 bases). Looked up from germline, CDR1 is LNHNV and CDR2 is YYDKDF (reference sequence). Trimming removed 4 bases from V and 6 bases from J, with 10 bases in between. The CDR3 has 12 amino acids.

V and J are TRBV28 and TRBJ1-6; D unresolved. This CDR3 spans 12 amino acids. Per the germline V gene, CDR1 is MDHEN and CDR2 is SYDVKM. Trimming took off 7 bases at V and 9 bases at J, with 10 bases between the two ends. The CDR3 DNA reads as TGTGCCAGCAATTCTCTAGGTTCACCCCTCCACTTT. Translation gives CASNSLGSPLHF.

CDR3 in DNA: TGTGCCAGCAGTTTAAATAGCGGCACTGAAGCTTTCTTT. Encoded protein: CASSLNSGTEAFF. The rearrangement uses TRBV27 and TRBJ1-1, with no clear D. The CDR3 sequence is 13 residues long. V dropped 2 bases and J dropped 4 bases, with 8 bases sitting between them. Looked up from germline, CDR1 is MNHEY and CDR2 is SMNVEV (reference sequence).